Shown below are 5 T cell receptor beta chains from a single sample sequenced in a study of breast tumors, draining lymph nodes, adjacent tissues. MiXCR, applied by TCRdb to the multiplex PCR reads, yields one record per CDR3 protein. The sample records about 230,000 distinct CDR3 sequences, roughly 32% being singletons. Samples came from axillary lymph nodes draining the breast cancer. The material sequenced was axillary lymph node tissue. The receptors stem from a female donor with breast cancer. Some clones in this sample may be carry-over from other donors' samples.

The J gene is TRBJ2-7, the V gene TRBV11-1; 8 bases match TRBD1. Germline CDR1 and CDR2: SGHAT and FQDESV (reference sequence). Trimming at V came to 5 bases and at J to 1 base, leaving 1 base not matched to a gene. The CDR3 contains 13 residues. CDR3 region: CASSRQGSYEQYV. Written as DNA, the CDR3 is TGTGCCAGCAGCCGACAGGGGTCCTACGAGCAGTACGTC.

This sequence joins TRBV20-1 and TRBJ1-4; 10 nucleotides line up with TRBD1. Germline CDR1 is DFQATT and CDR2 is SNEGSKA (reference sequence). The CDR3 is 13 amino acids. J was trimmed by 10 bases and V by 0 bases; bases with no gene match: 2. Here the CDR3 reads CSARDRDRGKLFF. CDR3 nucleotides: TGCAGTGCTAGAGACCGGGACAGGGGAAAACTGTTTTTT.

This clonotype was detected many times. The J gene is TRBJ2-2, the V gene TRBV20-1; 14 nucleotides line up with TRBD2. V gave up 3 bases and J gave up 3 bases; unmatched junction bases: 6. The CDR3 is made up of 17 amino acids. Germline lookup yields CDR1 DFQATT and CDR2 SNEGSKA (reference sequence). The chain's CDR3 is CSARDSGLAGDTGELFF. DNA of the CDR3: TGCAGTGCTAGGGACTCGGGACTAGCGGGAGACACCGGGGAGCTGTTTTTT.

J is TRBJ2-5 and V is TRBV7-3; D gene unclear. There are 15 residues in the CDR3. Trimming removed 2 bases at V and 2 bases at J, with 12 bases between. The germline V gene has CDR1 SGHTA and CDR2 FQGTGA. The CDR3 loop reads CASSLEVRKQETQYF. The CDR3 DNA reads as TGTGCCAGCAGCTTAGAGGTACGGAAGCAAGAGACCCAGTACTTC.

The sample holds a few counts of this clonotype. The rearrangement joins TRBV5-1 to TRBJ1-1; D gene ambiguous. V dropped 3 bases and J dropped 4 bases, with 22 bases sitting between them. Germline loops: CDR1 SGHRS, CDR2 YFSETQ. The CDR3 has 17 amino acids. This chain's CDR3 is CASSSRGGRVKSTEAFF. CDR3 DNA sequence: TGCGCCAGCAGCTCCCGAGGAGGGAGGGTTAAGAGCACTGAAGCTTTCTTT.